What follows are 12 T cell receptor beta chains derived from one specimen sequenced in a study of cytomegalovirus exposure and HLA in healthy donors. Vbeta (60) and Jbeta (13) primers were used in the PCR. Data came from immunoSEQ multiplex PCR; TCRdb stores just in-frame clones and leaves some out. The table has 160,000 or so clones, around 85% seen once. Sequenced material: PBMCs. The receptors shown here come from a woman in her twenties or thirties in good health and CMV-seronegative.

The chain uses TRBV10-2 and TRBJ1-5; perhaps TRBD1 as D (6 bases). Germline CDR1 and CDR2: WSHSY and SAAADI. CDR3 length equals 15 residues. Trimming cost V 6 bases and J 6 bases, with 18 bases left between them. In DNA, the CDR3 is TGCGCCAGCAGCCTCGGGGCAGGGGTTAGTCAGCCCCAGCATTTT. Amino acids: CASSLGAGVSQPQHF.

This chain joins TRBV6-1 and TRBJ2-5; no firm D call. V shed 6 bases and J shed 2 bases, with 16 bases lying between them. CDR1 is MNHNS and CDR2 is SASEGT in the germline V gene. The CDR3 contains 15 residues. The CDR3 spells CASSATPEAQETQYF. The CDR3 DNA follows: TGTGCCAGCAGCGCCACTCCAGAGGCACAAGAGACCCAGTACTTC.

The chain joins TRBV2 to TRBJ2-7, with 7 bases aligning to TRBD1. V gave up 7 bases and J gave up 3 bases; unmatched junction bases: 3. The CDR3 contains 12 residues. Germline loops: CDR1 SNHLY, CDR2 FYNNEI. The CDR3 spells CASTRDSYEQYF. CDR3 sequence (DNA): TGTGCCAGCACTAGGGACAGCTACGAGCAGTACTTC.

V is TRBV2 and J is TRBJ1-2; no clear D gene. The CDR3 is 12 residues long. With 7 bases removed from V and 0 bases from J, the gap between germline ends came to 6 bases. CDR1 is SNHLY and CDR2 is FYNNEI in the germline V gene. CDR3 bases: TGTGCCAGCAAACAGCCTAACTATGGCTACACCTTC. Encoded protein: CASKQPNYGYTF.

With regard to this clone: One end of the junction is discordant with germline, which a read error may explain. The CDR3 DNA follows: TGCGCCGGCAGGTCGGGGGATGAGCAGTTCTTC. It yields the protein CAGRSGDEQFF. The rearrangement joins TRBV4-1 to TRBJ2-1; maybe TRBD2 (6 bases). This CDR3 is 11 amino acids long. In germline, CDR1 is MGHRA, CDR2 YSYEKL.

The rearrangement joins TRBV7-2 to TRBJ1-5; D not certain. Trimming left V 2 bases short and J 5 bases short, with 10 bases between. The CDR3 sequence is 14 residues long. The germline CDR1 and CDR2 sequences are SGHTA and FQGNSA. CDR3 loop: CASSLSPVDQPQHF. DNA for the CDR3: TGTGCCAGCAGCTTATCCCCGGTGGATCAGCCCCAGCATTTT.

The gene calls are TRBV5-1 and TRBJ1-3; D perhaps matches TRBD1 (5 bases). CDR3 length: 17 amino acids. V lost 4 bases and J lost 0, with 17 bases in between. The germline CDR1 and CDR2 sequences are SGHRS and YFSETQ. The CDR3 sequence: CASSLTGDWGSGNTIYF. In DNA form, the CDR3 reads TGCGCCAGCAGCCTAACGGGGGACTGGGGCTCTGGAAACACCATATATTTT.

The chain has TRBV28 and TRBJ2-1, with 10 bases identical to TRBD2. CDR1 MDHEN and CDR2 SYDVKM come from the germline V gene. The CDR3 contains 18 residues. The junction had 21 bases not matched to a gene; V was cut back by 8 bases and J by 8 bases. The CDR3 spells CASPLRGLSGRAGDEQFF. In DNA form, the CDR3 reads TGTGCCAGCCCGCTTCGGGGGTTAAGCGGGAGGGCGGGGGATGAGCAGTTCTTC.

The chain joins TRBV28 to TRBJ2-7; weak D call: TRBD2 (6 bases). There are 14 residues in the CDR3. Trimming shortened V by 4 bases and J by 4 bases, and 14 bases separated the two germline ends. Germline lookup yields CDR1 MDHEN and CDR2 SYDVKM. The CDR3 is CASSWREMGYEQYF. As DNA, the CDR3 is TGTGCCAGCAGTTGGAGGGAGATGGGGTACGAGCAGTACTTC.

The chain employs TRBV5-1 and TRBJ1-5, with 9 positions matching TRBD1. The CDR3 runs to 23 residues. J was trimmed by 2 bases and V by 4 bases; bases with no gene match: 28. Germline V gives CDR1 SGHRS, CDR2 YFSETQ. The CDR3, as DNA: TGCGCCAGCAGCCAAGAGGGGGACAGGGAGGGGGCGGGGTCCCGGTATCGCAATCAGCCCCAGCATTTT. As protein: CASSQEGDREGAGSRYRNQPQHF.

The chain uses TRBV5-4 and TRBJ2-2; no clear D gene. The germline CDR1 and CDR2 sequences are SGHNT and YYREEE (reference sequence). The CDR3 contains 15 residues. Between the trimmed V and J ends, which lost 2 bases and 10 bases, there was a span of 18 bases. The CDR3 nucleotides are TGTGCCAGCAGCTTTAAGGAGACCCGGTCCGAGGAGCTGTTTTTT. It codes for CASSFKETRSEELFF.

The J gene is TRBJ1-2, the V gene TRBV7-9, with D perhaps TRBD1 (6 bases). CDR3 size: 17 residues. Per the germline V gene, CDR1 is SEHNR and CDR2 is FQNEAQ (reference sequence). Trimming stripped 6 bases from V and 1 base from J, with 21 bases between. The CDR3: CASRNTWGQRDNYGYTF. The CDR3 DNA follows: TGTGCCAGCAGGAACACGTGGGGGCAGAGAGATAACTATGGCTACACCTTC.